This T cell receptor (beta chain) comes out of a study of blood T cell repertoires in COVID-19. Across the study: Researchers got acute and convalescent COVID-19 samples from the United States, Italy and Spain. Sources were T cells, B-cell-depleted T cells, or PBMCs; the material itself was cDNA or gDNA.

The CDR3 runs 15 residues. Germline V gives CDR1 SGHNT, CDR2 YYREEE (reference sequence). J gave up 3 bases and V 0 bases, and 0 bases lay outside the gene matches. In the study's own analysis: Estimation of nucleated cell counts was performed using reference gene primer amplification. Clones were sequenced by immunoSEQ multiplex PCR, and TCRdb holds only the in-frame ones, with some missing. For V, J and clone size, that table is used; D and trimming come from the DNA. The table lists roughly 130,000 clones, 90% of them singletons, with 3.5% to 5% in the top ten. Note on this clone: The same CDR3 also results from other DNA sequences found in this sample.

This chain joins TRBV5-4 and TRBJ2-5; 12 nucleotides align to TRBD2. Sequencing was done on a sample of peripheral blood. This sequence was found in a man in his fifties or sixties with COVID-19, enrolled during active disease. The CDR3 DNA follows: TGTGCCAGCAGCTTGGGACTAGCGGGAGAAGAGACCCAGTACTTC. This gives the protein CASSLGLAGEETQYF.